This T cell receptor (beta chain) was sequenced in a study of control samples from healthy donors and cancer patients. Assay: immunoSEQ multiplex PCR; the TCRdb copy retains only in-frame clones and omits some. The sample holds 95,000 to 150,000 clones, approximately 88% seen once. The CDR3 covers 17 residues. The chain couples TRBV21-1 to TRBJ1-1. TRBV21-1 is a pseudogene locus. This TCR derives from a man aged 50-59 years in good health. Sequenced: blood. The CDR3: CASSKERKGGRDTEAFF. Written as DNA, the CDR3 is TGTGCCAGCAGCAAAGAACGAAAAGGGGGGAGGGACACTGAAGCTTTCTTT.